Shown below are 14 T cell receptor beta chains from a single sample sequenced in a study of cytotoxic CD8 clonotypes in ibrutinib-treated CLL. Measured with immunoSEQ multiplex PCR; TCRdb has only the in-frame clones, and not every one. The sample lists 120,000 to 150,000 clones, approximately 80% occurring once. The sample was PBMCs, taken after 12 months of ibrutinib treatment. The receptors were sampled from a human donor with chronic lymphocytic leukemia.

The V and J genes are TRBV2 and TRBJ2-3; D not certain. V lost 7 bases and J 4 bases, leaving 12 bases between the germline ends. Germline-derived CDR1 and CDR2 are SNHLY and FYNNEI. The CDR3 is made up of 13 amino acids. CDR3 loop: CASTARPPDTQYF. The CDR3 coding sequence is TGTGCCAGCACAGCTAGGCCCCCAGATACGCAGTATTTT.

This clone has a single count. The chain links TRBV7-6 to TRBJ2-7; tentatively, D is TRBD2 (6 bases). The CDR3 extends over 17 amino acids. CDR1 is SGHVS and CDR2 is FNYEAQ in the germline V gene. Trimming pared 3 bases from V and 6 bases from J, leaving 24 bases between. The CDR3 DNA reads TGTGCCAGCAGCTTTAGTTCTGGAGGACTTTTGGGGGGCGAGCAGTACTTC. Translating it yields CASSFSSGGLLGGEQYF.

The chain combines TRBV28 with TRBJ2-7; the D call may be TRBD1 or TRBD2 (5 bases each). Trimming pared 5 bases from V and 3 bases from J, leaving 11 bases between. The CDR3 is 13 amino acids. Germline loops: CDR1 MDHEN, CDR2 SYDVKM. In DNA form, the CDR3 reads TGTGCCAGCAGTCCCTGGGACGGCTACGAGCAGTACTTC. This sequence encodes CASSPWDGYEQYF.

This sequence joins TRBV28 and TRBJ2-5; D call uncertain. The germline V and J ends were trimmed by 7 bases and 5 bases, with 8 bases remaining between them. From germline, CDR1 is MDHEN and CDR2 SYDVKM. This CDR3 comprises 11 residues. The CDR3 sequence is CASKDQETQYF. In DNA, the CDR3 is TGTGCCAGCAAGGATCAGGAGACCCAGTACTTC.

This sequence joins TRBV7-8 and TRBJ1-2; the D gene is possibly TRBD1 (5 bases). V was shortened by 1 base and J by 5 bases, with 11 bases between the two germline ends. There are 14 residues in the CDR3. Germline CDR1 and CDR2: SGHVS and FQNEAQ. CDR3 sequence: CASSLVEQGYGYTF. The CDR3 DNA is TGTGCCAGCAGCTTAGTCGAGCAGGGATATGGCTACACCTTC.

The chain combines TRBV2 with TRBJ2-7, with TRBD2 as a possible D gene (6 bases). CDR1 is SNHLY, CDR2 FYNNEI, per germline. CDR3 size: 16 residues. V dropped 2 bases and J dropped 0 bases, with 14 bases sitting between them. The CDR3 coding sequence is TGTGCCAGCAGTGAAAGACCGGGACTTAGCTCCTACGAGCAGTACTTC. It encodes CASSERPGLSSYEQYF.

The chain's CDR3 is CSVGLVGSYEQYF. The CDR3, as DNA: TGCAGCGTTGGTCTGGTAGGCTCCTACGAGCAGTACTTC. The chain uses TRBV29-1 and TRBJ2-7, with unresolved D. Deletions cut 4 bases from V and 0 bases from J, with 10 bases between. This CDR3 is built from 13 residues. Per germline, CDR1 SQVTM and CDR2 ANQGSEA.

This sequence joins TRBV21-1 and TRBJ2-6; the table names TRBD2, a call not compared with the DNA. TRBV21-1 is a listed pseudogene. CDR3 size: 19 residues. The CDR3 protein is CASSKVGLIKSSGANVLTF. CDR3 DNA sequence: TGTGCCAGCAGCAAAGTAGGACTAATCAAGTCCTCTGGGGCCAACGTCCTGACTTTC.

The rearrangement uses TRBV5-1 and TRBJ2-7; the D is unclear. The CDR3 consists of 12 residues. Germline lookup yields CDR1 SGHRS and CDR2 YFSETQ. V lost 2 bases and J lost 5, with 8 bases in between. This chain's CDR3 is CASSLGPNEQYF. As DNA, the CDR3 is TGCGCCAGCAGCTTAGGGCCCAACGAGCAGTACTTC.

The rearrangement joins TRBV19 to TRBJ2-7; 12 bases are shared with TRBD2. V was pared by 7 bases and J by 4 bases, with 5 bases of the junction left unmatched. The germline gives CDR1 LNHDA, CDR2 SQIVND (reference sequence). The CDR3 sequence is 14 residues long. The CDR3 sequence is CASTLAGGFYEQYF. The CDR3 nucleotides read TGTGCCAGTACTCTAGCGGGAGGGTTTTACGAGCAGTACTTC.

The J gene is TRBJ2-7, the V gene TRBV7-9, with TRBD1 matching over 7 bases. V trimming: 5 bases; J trimming: 2 bases; junction bases outside the gene matches: 6. This CDR3 is 14 amino acids long. Germline CDR1 and CDR2: SEHNR and FQNEAQ (reference sequence). CDR3 sequence reads: CASSMGQLPYEQYF. The DNA for the CDR3 is TGTGCCAGCAGCATGGGACAGCTCCCCTACGAGCAGTACTTC.

The rearrangement links TRBV2 to TRBJ1-1; D remains ambiguous. V dropped 8 bases and J dropped 3 bases, with 16 bases sitting between them. Germline values: CDR1 SNHLY, CDR2 FYNNEI. The CDR3 is 14 residues long. CDR3 bases: TGTGCCAGCGGAGTTAGGAGGGTTGACACTGAAGCTTTCTTT. It is translated as CASGVRRVDTEAFF.

The J gene is TRBJ2-3, the V gene TRBV6-1; 10 positions agree with TRBD2. The CDR3 has 15 amino acids. The J segment lost 4 bases and the V segment lost 4 bases, leaving 5 bases of the junction unmatched. Germline V gives CDR1 MNHNS, CDR2 SASEGT. The CDR3 DNA follows: TGTGCCAGCAGTGTTACTAGCGGGGCCCCAGATACGCAGTATTTT. This translates into CASSVTSGAPDTQYF.

This clone has more than one count but fewer than ten. V gene TRBV7-2 combines with J gene TRBJ2-7, with 11 bases aligning to TRBD2. The CDR3 has 13 amino acids. With 5 bases clipped from V and 3 bases from J, the junction kept 0 bases outside the gene matches. Germline V lookup: CDR1 SGHTA, CDR2 FQGNSA. CDR3 loop: CASSTSGGYEQYF. In nucleotides, the CDR3 is TGTGCCAGCAGCACTAGCGGGGGCTACGAGCAGTACTTC.